These 18 T cell receptor beta chains came from one sample sequenced in a study of T cell responses to AZD1222 COVID-19 vaccine. Libraries were prepared by immunoSEQ multiplex PCR; TCRdb keeps only in-frame clonotypes and omits some of them. The data show tens of thousands of clones, approximately 90% seen once. The sample consisted of peripheral blood, taken 28 days after the second dose of the MenACWY control vaccine. The receptors were sampled from an adult who received the MenACWY meningococcal vaccine as a control.

The chain has TRBV4-3 and TRBJ1-6; D remains ambiguous. The CDR3 runs to 15 residues. Trimming shortened V by 1 base and J by 5 bases, and 9 bases separated the two germline ends. CDR1 and CDR2 from the germline V gene are LGHNA and YSLEER. The CDR3 sequence: CASSQGQVHNSPLHF. As DNA, the CDR3 is TGCGCCAGCAGCCAAGGGCAGGTCCATAATTCACCCCTCCACTTT.

The V call is TRBV27, the J call TRBJ1-2, with D unresolved. Trimming removed 6 bases at V and 8 bases at J, with 19 bases between. Looked up from germline, CDR1 is MNHEY and CDR2 is SMNVEV (reference sequence). This CDR3 has 14 residues. This CDR3 reads CASRNAAARGGYTF. The CDR3 nucleotides are TGTGCCAGCAGAAACGCGGCGGCCAGAGGAGGCTACACCTTC.

J is TRBJ1-2 and V is TRBV5-8, with D hard to call. Trimming shortened V by 0 bases and J by 0 bases, and 9 bases separated the two germline ends. Germline CDR1 SGHTS, CDR2 YDEGEE. The CDR3 covers 15 residues. The CDR3 DNA reads as TGTGCCAGCAGCTTGGGAGGAGGTGCTAACTATGGCTACACCTTC. Translated, it gives CASSLGGGANYGYTF.

The rearrangement uses TRBV7-9 and TRBJ2-1; 11 bases align to TRBD2. Germline CDR1 is SEHNR and CDR2 is FQNEAQ (reference sequence). V gave up 5 bases and J gave up 4 bases; unmatched junction bases: 4. The CDR3 runs 15 residues. CDR3 sequence reads: CASSVTSGMYNEQFF. The CDR3 DNA follows: TGTGCCAGCAGCGTGACTAGCGGGATGTACAATGAGCAGTTCTTC.

The V and J genes are TRBV24-1 and TRBJ1-2; the D is unclear. Germline CDR1 KGHDR, CDR2 SFDVKD. This CDR3 has 12 amino acids. V dropped 3 bases and J dropped 6 bases, with 7 bases sitting between them. CDR3 bases: TGTGCCACCAGTGATCGGGTAAATGGCTACACCTTC. This gives the protein CATSDRVNGYTF.

V and J are TRBV4-2 and TRBJ1-2; D unresolved. Trimming removed 1 base at V and 3 bases at J, with 6 bases between. CDR1 is LGHNA and CDR2 is YNFKEQ in the germline V gene. The CDR3 contains 13 residues. The CDR3 protein is CASSQGAHYGYTF. The CDR3 DNA reads TGTGCCAGCAGCCAAGGAGCTCACTATGGCTACACCTTC.

This chain connects TRBV6-5 to TRBJ2-7; 8 positions agree with TRBD1. Germline trimming cut 8 bases from V and 6 bases from J; bases unmatched to any gene: 3. CDR3 length: 11 residues. Germline V gene sequence: CDR1 MNHEY, CDR2 SVGAGI. For the CDR3, the DNA is TGTGCCAGCTCCGACAGGGGCGAGCAGTACTTC. The encoded protein is CASSDRGEQYF.

V gene TRBV4-3 combines with J gene TRBJ2-2; the D is unclear. The germline V gene encodes CDR1 LGHNA and CDR2 YSLEER. The CDR3 extends over 14 amino acids. Trimming stripped 1 base from V and 3 bases from J, with 6 bases between. The CDR3 DNA sequence: TGCGCCAGCAGCCAAGTGGCAGACACCGGGGAGCTGTTTTTT. Protein: CASSQVADTGELFF.

The chain uses TRBV7-2 and TRBJ2-3; 12 bases line up with TRBD2. CDR3 length equals 16 residues. The germline V gene encodes CDR1 SGHTA and CDR2 FQGNSA. V lost 1 base to trimming and J lost 7 bases; unmatched junction nucleotides: 6. The CDR3 coding sequence is TGTGCCAGCAGCTTAGTTCTAGCGGGGGGGTTGAATACGCAGTATTTT. It is translated as CASSLVLAGGLNTQYF.

The V call is TRBV11-2, the J call TRBJ2-7; 7 bases line up with TRBD2. V lost 5 bases, J lost 0 bases, and 4 bases stayed unmatched. Germline V gives CDR1 SGHAT, CDR2 FQNNGV. CDR3 length: 14 amino acids. This CDR3 is CASSLSSGSYEQYF. CDR3 DNA sequence: TGTGCCAGCAGCCTATCTAGCGGCTCCTACGAGCAGTACTTC.

CDR3 DNA: TGTGCCAGCAGTTACTCGAATAGGGGGCCGGATACGCAGTATTTT. The encoded protein is CASSYSNRGPDTQYF. The rearrangement links TRBV6-5 to TRBJ2-3; 7 bases agree with TRBD1. V lost 0 bases and J lost 6; bases outside the gene matches: 6. The CDR3 is 15 residues long. Germline lookup yields CDR1 MNHEY and CDR2 SVGAGI.

Here the CDR3 reads CASSQPGRGTNEKLFF. In DNA, the CDR3 is TGTGCCAGCAGCCAACCCGGACGAGGGACTAATGAAAAACTGTTTTTT. J is TRBJ1-4 and V is TRBV3-1 (or the pseudogene TRBV3-2); D ambiguous. Germline V gene lookup returns CDR1 LGHDT and CDR2 YNNKEL (reference sequence). CDR3 length: 16 residues. V lost 2 bases and J 2 bases, leaving 12 bases between the germline ends.

This clone was seen more than once but under ten times. The chain joins TRBV28 to TRBJ2-7; D not resolved. The CDR3 has 15 amino acids. Germline values: CDR1 MDHEN, CDR2 SYDVKM. V was shortened by 5 bases and J by 2 bases, with 16 bases between the two germline ends. The CDR3 here is CASSIRPLQAYEQYF. The CDR3 DNA follows: TGTGCCAGCAGTATAAGACCCCTACAAGCCTACGAGCAGTACTTC. Combining the CDR3 with reference TRBV28 and TRBJ2-7 gives the whole variable domain DVKVTQSSRYLVKRTGEKVFLECVQDMDHENMFWYRQDPGLGLRLIYFSYDVKMKEKGDIPEGYSVSREKKERFSLILESASTNQTSMYLCASSIRPLQAYEQYFGPGTRLTVT.

This chain connects TRBV10-3 to TRBJ2-5, with a weak D call TRBD2 (5 bases). Germline CDR1 is ENHRY and CDR2 is SYGVKD. The V end was cut by 1 base, the J end by 5 bases, with 8 bases between. The CDR3 consists of 13 residues. CDR3 residues: CAISELGGETQYF. CDR3 DNA: TGTGCCATCAGTGAGTTGGGCGGGGAGACCCAGTACTTC.

The count of this clone is one. The chain combines TRBV5-5 with TRBJ2-2; the D is unclear. Germline-derived CDR1 and CDR2 are SGHKS and YYEKEE (reference sequence). CDR3 length: 14 amino acids. Trimming removed 3 bases from V and 8 bases from J, with 14 bases in between. The CDR3 is CASSSSPSSGELFF. Written as DNA, the CDR3 is TGTGCCAGCAGCTCATCTCCTAGTTCTGGGGAGCTGTTTTTT.

This clone was recorded only once. The CDR3 sequence: CASSLEGTSGIGTDTQYF. CDR3 bases: TGTGCCAGCAGCTTGGAAGGTACTAGCGGGATTGGCACAGATACGCAGTATTTT. The chain is built from TRBV5-4 and TRBJ2-3, with TRBD2 identical over 10 bases. Germline lookup yields CDR1 SGHNT and CDR2 YYREEE (reference sequence). V dropped 0 bases and J dropped 1; count of bases not matched to a gene: 8. The CDR3 loop spans 18 amino acids.

The chain employs TRBV29-1 and TRBJ1-2; unclear D gene. The CDR3 covers 16 residues. V lost 0 bases, J lost 4 bases, and 18 bases lay in between. Germline assignment: CDR1 SQVTM and CDR2 ANQGSEA. CDR3 bases: TGCAGCGTTGAAGAATTGTCTTCGAGAGCCTCCTATGGCTACACCTTC. Its translation: CSVEELSSRASYGYTF.

This chain joins TRBV13 and TRBJ2-5; 12 positions match TRBD2. Germline V gives CDR1 PRHDT, CDR2 FYEKMQ (reference sequence). The CDR3 consists of 16 residues. V trimming: 5 bases; J trimming: 2 bases; junction bases outside the gene matches: 6. CDR3 sequence reads: CASSGGLAGSQETQYF. The CDR3 region has the DNA TGTGCCAGCAGCGGTGGACTAGCGGGATCTCAAGAGACCCAGTACTTC.